The sequence of this T cell receptor (beta chain) was determined in a study of OX40 agonist ivuxolimab in advanced cancers. Study-wide context: The costimulatory receptor OX40 (CD134) was targeted by ivuxolimab, a fully human IgG2 agonistic monoclonal antibody. In the dose-escalation cohort, 82.7% of patients were male, and the mean age was 60 years with a range of roughly 23 to 90. Partial responses occurred in three dose-escalation patients: two with cutaneous melanoma and one with hepatocellular carcinoma. The point of sequencing TCRbeta in the periphery was to test whether ivuxolimab changed TCR sequence diversity and drove clonal T-cell expansion. Intravenous ivuxolimab was administered to patients every 2 weeks at six dose levels: 0.01, 0.1, 0.3, 1.5, 3 and 10 mg/kg. Patients were allowed to have had prior anti-PD-1, anti-PD-L1 or anti-CTLA-4 therapy, and approximately 39% of the dose-escalation patients had been treated with checkpoint inhibitors. Among the 52 dose-escalation patients, some 20 had hepatocellular carcinoma, about 15 melanoma, 9 renal cell carcinoma and 9 head and neck cancer. The paper describes the monotherapy dose-escalation part (N of about 47 patients) of the phase I trial of ivuxolimab.

The paper's findings and limits, for the study overall: At doses of 0.1 to 3.0 mg/kg, clonal expansion of both CD4+ and CD8+ blood T cells was observed from baseline to week 6. After ivuxolimab, CD8+ T cells had more expanded clones than CD4+ T cells on average. In the 0.1-3.0 mg/kg groups, partial responders were among the patients with the lowest normalized peripheral clonal expansion, particularly in CD8+ T cells. Low levels of normalized T-cell clonal expansion were also seen in some patients who did not respond. Antigen specificity was not determined for the clonally expanded peripheral T cells.

To sequence the TCRbeta CDR3 region, genomic DNA was isolated from the sorted cells. The immunoSEQ Assay was used to sequence the TCRbeta CDR3 regions. As stored in TCRdb, this immuneACCESS dataset retains in-frame rearrangements with V and J assigned. A fraction of the clones does not appear; measured against another copy, unresolved V genes explain less than half of the discrepancy, and the remainder lacks a known reason. Counted in this sample were tens of thousands of clones; about four fifths of them appeared once. Under 2% of the sample rests with the top ten. Patients with a history of autoimmune disease or receiving systemic immunosuppression were excluded from the trial. In every dose cohort, peripheral blood was drawn for TCR sequencing at baseline, cycle 4 day 1, and cycle 7 day 1. The samples were taken from a phase I, first-in-human, multicenter, open-label dose-escalation trial of ivuxolimab. The trial enrolled adults with locally advanced or metastatic head and neck squamous cell, hepatocellular, melanoma or renal cell carcinoma. Before TCR sequencing, CD4+ T cells and CD8+ T cells from peripheral blood were sorted into separate populations.

As regards this clone: This receptor's antigen is unknown. No base-level quality is on record; no much larger clone is a single base apart.

V was cut back by 6 bases and J by 5 bases, leaving a gap of 8 bases between them. CDR1 and CDR2 were assigned from the germline V gene (reference sequence) as DFQATT and SNEGSKA. CDR3 length: 11 amino acids, cysteine to phenylalanine. Only CDR3 DNA remains: 33 bases, in frame from the first base. The sequenced sample was CD4+ or CD8+ T cells sorted from blood, obtained in a trial of the OX40 agonist ivuxolimab. Recombination connected TRBV20-1 to TRBJ2-1; the D gene identity is not certain. The sequence derives from an adult with an advanced solid tumor such as melanoma, head and neck, liver or kidney cancer. The CDR3 loop reads CSANRDNEQFF. The DNA sequence reads TGCAGTGCGAATCGGGACAATGAGCAGTTCTTC.